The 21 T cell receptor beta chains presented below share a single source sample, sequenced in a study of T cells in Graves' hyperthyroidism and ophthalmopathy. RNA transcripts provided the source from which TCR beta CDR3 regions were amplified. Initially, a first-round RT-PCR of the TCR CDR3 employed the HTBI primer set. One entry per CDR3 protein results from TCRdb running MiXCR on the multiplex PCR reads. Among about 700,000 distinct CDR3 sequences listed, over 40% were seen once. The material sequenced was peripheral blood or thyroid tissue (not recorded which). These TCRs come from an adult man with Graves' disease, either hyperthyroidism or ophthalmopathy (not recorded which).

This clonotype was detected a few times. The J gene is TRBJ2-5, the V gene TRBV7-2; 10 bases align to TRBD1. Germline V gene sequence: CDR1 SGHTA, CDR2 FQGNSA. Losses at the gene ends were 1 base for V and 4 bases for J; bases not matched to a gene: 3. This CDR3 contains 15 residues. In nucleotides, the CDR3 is TGTGCCAGCAGCTTAGTGGGACAGGGGTTAGAGACCCAGTACTTC. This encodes CASSLVGQGLETQYF.

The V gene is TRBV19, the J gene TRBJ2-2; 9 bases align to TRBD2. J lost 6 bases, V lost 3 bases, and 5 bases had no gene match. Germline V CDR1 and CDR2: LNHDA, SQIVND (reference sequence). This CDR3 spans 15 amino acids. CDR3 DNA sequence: TGTGCCAGTAGTATGGGCGGGAGGGCCTCCGGGGAGCTGTTTTTT. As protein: CASSMGGRASGELFF.

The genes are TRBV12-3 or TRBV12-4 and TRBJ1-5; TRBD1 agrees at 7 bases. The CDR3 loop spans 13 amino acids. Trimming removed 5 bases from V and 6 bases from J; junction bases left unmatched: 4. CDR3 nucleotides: TGTGCCAGCAGTGACAGGGTTGGTCAGCCCCAGCATTTT. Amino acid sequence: CASSDRVGQPQHF.

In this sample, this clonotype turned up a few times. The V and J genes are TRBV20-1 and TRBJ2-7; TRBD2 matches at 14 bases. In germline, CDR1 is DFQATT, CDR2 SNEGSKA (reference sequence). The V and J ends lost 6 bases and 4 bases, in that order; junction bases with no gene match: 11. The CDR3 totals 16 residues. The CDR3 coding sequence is TGCAGTGCCCTACTTCCGGGACTAGCGGGAGAGTACGAGCAGTACTTC. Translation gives CSALLPGLAGEYEQYF.

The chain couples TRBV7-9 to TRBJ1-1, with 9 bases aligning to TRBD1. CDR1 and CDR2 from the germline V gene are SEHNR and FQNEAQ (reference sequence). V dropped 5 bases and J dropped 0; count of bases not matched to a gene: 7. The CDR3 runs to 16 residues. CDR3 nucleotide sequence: TGTGCCAGCAGCGTAAGGGACAGGGAAATGAACACTGAAGCTTTCTTT. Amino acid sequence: CASSVRDREMNTEAFF.

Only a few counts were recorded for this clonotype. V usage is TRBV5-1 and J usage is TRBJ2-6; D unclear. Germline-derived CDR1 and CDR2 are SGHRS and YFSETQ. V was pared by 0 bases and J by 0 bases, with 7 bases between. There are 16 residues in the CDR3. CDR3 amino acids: CASSLDGNSGANVLTF. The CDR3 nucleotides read TGCGCCAGCAGCTTGGACGGTAACTCTGGGGCCAACGTCCTGACTTTC.

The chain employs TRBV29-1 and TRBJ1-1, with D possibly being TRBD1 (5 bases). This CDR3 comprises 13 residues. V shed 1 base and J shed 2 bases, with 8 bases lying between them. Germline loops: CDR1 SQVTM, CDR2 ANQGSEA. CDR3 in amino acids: CSVEGRANTEAFF. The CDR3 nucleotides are TGCAGCGTTGAAGGCAGGGCTAACACTGAAGCTTTCTTT.

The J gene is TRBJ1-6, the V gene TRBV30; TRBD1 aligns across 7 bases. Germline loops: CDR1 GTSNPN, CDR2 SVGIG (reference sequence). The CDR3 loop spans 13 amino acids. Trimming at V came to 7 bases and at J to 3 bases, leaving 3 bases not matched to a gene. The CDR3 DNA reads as TGTGCCTACCGACAGGGCTATAATTCACCCCTCCACTTT. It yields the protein CAYRQGYNSPLHF.

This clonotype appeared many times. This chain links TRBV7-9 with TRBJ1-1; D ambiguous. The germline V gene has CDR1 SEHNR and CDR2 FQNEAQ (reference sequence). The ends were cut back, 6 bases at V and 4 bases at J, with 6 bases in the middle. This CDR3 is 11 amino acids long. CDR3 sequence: CASSSFTEAFF. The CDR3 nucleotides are TGTGCCAGCAGTTCTTTCACTGAAGCTTTCTTT.

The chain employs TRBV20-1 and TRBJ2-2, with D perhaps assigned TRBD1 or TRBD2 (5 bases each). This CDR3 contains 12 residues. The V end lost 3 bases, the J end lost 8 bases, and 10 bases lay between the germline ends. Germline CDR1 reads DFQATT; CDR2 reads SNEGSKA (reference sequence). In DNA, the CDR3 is TGCAGTGCTAGGGAAGAGGGGGGGGAGCTGTTTTTT. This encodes CSAREEGGELFF.

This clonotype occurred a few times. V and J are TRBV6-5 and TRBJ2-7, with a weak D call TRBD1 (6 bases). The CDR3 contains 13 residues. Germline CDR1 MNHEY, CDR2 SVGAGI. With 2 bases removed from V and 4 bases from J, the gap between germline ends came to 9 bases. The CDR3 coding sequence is TGTGCCAGCAGTTACGAGACAGGTTACGAGCAGTACTTC. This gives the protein CASSYETGYEQYF.

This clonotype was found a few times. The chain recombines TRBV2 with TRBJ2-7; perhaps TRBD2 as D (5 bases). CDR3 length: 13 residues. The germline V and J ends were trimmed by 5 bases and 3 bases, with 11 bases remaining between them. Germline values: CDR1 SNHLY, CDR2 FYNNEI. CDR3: CASSLGVFYEQYF. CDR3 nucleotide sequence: TGTGCCAGCAGTTTGGGAGTCTTCTACGAGCAGTACTTC.

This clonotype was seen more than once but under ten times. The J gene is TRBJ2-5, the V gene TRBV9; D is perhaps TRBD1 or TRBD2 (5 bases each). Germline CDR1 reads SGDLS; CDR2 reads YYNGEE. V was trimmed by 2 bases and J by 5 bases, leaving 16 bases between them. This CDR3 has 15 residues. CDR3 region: CASSVGPGTGETQYF. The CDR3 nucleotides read TGTGCCAGCAGCGTGGGACCCGGGACGGGGGAGACCCAGTACTTC.

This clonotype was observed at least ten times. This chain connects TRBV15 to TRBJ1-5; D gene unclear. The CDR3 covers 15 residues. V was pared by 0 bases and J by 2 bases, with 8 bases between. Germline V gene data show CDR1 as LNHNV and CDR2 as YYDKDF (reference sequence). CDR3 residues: CATSREVMGNQPQHF. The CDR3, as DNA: TGTGCCACCAGCAGAGAAGTTATGGGCAATCAGCCCCAGCATTTT. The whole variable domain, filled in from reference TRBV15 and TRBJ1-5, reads DAMVIQNPRYQVTQFGKPVTLSCSQTLNHNVMYWYQQKSSQAPKLLFHYYDKDFNNEADTPDNFQSRRPNTSFCFLDIRSPGLGDTAMYLCATSREVMGNQPQHFGDGTRLSIL.

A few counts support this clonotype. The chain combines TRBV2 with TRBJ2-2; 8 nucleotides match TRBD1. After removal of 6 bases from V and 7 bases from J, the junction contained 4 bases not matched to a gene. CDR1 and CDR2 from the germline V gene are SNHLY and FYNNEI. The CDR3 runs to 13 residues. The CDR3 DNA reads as TGTGCCAGCAGCGACAGGGGAGACGGGGAGCTGTTTTTT. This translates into CASSDRGDGELFF.

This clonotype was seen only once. Written as DNA, the CDR3 is TGTGCCAGCAGTTTAGTCTGGTCCGGGGGGCTCAAGAGTACTGAAGCTTTCTTT. This encodes CASSLVWSGGLKSTEAFF. This sequence joins TRBV12-3 or TRBV12-4 and TRBJ1-1; weak D call: TRBD1 (6 bases). CDR3 size: 18 residues. V was shortened by 1 base and J by 5 bases, with 23 bases between the two germline ends.

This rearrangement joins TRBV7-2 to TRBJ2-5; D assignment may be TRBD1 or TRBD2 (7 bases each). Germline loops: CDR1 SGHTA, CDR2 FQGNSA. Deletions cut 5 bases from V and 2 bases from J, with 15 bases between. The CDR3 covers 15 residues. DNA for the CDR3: TGTGCCAGCAGCCGCAGGGGGGGGAGGCAAGAGACCCAGTACTTC. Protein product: CASSRRGGRQETQYF.

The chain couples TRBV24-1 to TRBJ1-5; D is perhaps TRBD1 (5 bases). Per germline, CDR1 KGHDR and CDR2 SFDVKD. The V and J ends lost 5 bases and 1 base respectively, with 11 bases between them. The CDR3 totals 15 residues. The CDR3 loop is CATSAAGVSNQPQHF. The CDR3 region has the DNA TGTGCCACCAGTGCGGCGGGGGTGAGCAATCAGCCCCAGCATTTT.

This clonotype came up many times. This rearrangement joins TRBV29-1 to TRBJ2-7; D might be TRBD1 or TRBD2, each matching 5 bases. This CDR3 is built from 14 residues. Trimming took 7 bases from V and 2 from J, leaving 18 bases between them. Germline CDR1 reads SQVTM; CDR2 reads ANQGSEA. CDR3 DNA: TGCAGCGCCCTAAGGACTGACAGTACCTACGAGCAGTACTTC. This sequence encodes CSALRTDSTYEQYF.

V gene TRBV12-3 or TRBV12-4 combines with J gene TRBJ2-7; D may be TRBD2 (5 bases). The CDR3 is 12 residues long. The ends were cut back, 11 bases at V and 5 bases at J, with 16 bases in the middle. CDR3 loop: CAVGVRQNEQYF. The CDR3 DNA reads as TGTGCCGTCGGGGTTCGTCAAAACGAGCAGTACTTC.

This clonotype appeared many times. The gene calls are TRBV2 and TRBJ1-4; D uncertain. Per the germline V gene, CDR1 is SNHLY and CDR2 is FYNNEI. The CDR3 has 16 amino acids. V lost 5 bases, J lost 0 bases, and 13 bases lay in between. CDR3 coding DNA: TGTGCCAGCAGTTTATCGTTGGATGCAACTAATGAAAAACTGTTTTTT. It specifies CASSLSLDATNEKLFF.